The rows below give T cell receptor beta chains drawn from one sample of a study of beta chain features in type 1 diabetes. Sequencing was performed with immunoSEQ multiplex PCR; in TCRdb, only in-frame clones are kept and a portion is missing. The table lists about 620,000 clones, about 14% of them singletons. The material sequenced was naive CD4+ T cells from blood. Every receptor here comes from a man between 18 and 35 years old in good health. Each CDR3 is given without its conserved first and last residue. Only some rows state a clone size, as once, few, many or a class for expanded clones.

v_gene: TRBV25-1
abundance: NA
CDR3aa: ASSVQGLSTDTQY

v_gene: TRBV7-9
abundance: few
CDR3aa: ASSLGQERSYEQY

v_gene: TRBV7-2
abundance: NA
CDR3aa: ASSLVATGVSYEQY

v_gene: TRBV18
abundance: NA
CDR3aa: ASSRSGNSYNEQF

v_gene: TRBV28
abundance: once
CDR3aa: ASSLYRKETQY

v_gene: TRBV7-2
abundance: NA
CDR3aa: ASSPLAGGPIGEQF

v_gene: TRBV7-8
abundance: few
CDR3aa: ASSLGRNTEAF

v_gene: TRBV5-1
abundance: NA
CDR3aa: ASSLPGQGTTDTQY

v_gene: TRBV14
abundance: few
CDR3aa: ASSQAVATGELF

v_gene: TRBV7-9
abundance: few
CDR3aa: ASSYDPVILGYT

v_gene: TRBV4-1
abundance: NA
CDR3aa: ASSQGQVGNQPQH

v_gene: TRBV6-1
abundance: NA
CDR3aa: APPRAYEQY

v_gene: TRBV7-2
abundance: NA
CDR3aa: ASSSVGDSYEQY

v_gene: TRBV11-3
abundance: NA
CDR3aa: ASSPLTSEYNEQF

v_gene: TRBV7-2
abundance: NA
CDR3aa: ASSFGSSPNQPQH

v_gene: TRBV7-3
abundance: NA
CDR3aa: ASSPDGGNQPQH

v_gene: TRBV6-9
abundance: NA
CDR3aa: ASSPRLGDQETQY

v_gene: TRBV28
abundance: few
CDR3aa: ASRVGQLEQF

v_gene: TRBV27
abundance: few
CDR3aa: ASSLEWGRAYGYT

v_gene: TRBV29-1
abundance: few
CDR3aa: SVGRARGPKETQY

v_gene: TRBV15
abundance: NA
CDR3aa: ATSRDRDGPWNTEAF

v_gene: TRBV10-3
abundance: NA
CDR3aa: AISPTGMNYGYT

v_gene: TRBV5-4
abundance: few
CDR3aa: ASSLSLAVSYEQY

v_gene: TRBV19
abundance: NA
CDR3aa: ASSTRLAATYEQY

v_gene: TRBV4-2
abundance: few
CDR3aa: ASSQDPSGGLYEQY

v_gene: TRBV7-2
abundance: NA
CDR3aa: ASSLATQVIGYT